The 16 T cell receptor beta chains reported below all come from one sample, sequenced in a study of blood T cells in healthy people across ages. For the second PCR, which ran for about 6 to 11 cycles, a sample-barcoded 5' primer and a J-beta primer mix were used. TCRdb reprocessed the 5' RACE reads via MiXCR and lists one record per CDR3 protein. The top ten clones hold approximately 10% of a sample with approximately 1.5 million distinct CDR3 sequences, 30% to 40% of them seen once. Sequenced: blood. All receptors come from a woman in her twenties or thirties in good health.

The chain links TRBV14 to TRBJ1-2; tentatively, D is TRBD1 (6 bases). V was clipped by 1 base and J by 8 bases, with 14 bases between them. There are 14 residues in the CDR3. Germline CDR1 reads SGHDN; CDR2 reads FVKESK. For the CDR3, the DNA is TGTGCCAGCAGCCAAGGAGCAGGGGTCGAAGGCTACACCTTC. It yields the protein CASSQGAGVEGYTF.

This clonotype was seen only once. The CDR3 DNA follows: TGTGCCAGCAGTAGCGGGGGGGCCCGGGCCGGGGAGCTGTTTTTT. Its translation is CASSSGGARAGELFF. V and J are TRBV3-1 and TRBJ2-2; 11 nucleotides line up with TRBD2. The CDR3 is 15 amino acids. With 6 bases clipped from V and 6 bases from J, the junction kept 6 bases outside the gene matches. Germline CDR1 and CDR2: LGHDT and YNNKEL (reference sequence).

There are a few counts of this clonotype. Here the CDR3 reads CASSEYLGGTGEQTQYF. CDR3 sequence (DNA): TGTGCCAGCAGCGAGTACCTTGGAGGAACGGGCGAACAGACCCAGTACTTC. The chain combines TRBV7-2 with TRBJ2-5, with D possibly matching TRBD2 (5 bases). The V end was cut by 5 bases, the J end by 6 bases, with 25 bases between. Germline values: CDR1 SGHTA, CDR2 FQGNSA. The CDR3 is 17 amino acids. Based on the CDR3 plus reference TRBV7-2 and TRBJ2-5, the full variable domain is GAGVSQSPSNKVTEKGKDVELRCDPISGHTALYWYRQSLGQGLEFLIYFQGNSAPDKSGLPSDRFSAERTGGSVSTLTIQRTQQEDSAVYLCASSEYLGGTGEQTQYFGPGTRLLVL.

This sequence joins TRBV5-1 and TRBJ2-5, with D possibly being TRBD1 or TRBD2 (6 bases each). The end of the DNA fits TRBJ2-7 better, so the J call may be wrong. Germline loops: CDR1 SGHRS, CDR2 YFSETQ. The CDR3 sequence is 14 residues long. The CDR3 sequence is CASSWGAEVDEQYF. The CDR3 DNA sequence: TGCGCCAGCAGCTGGGGGGCCGAGGTGGACGAGCAGTACTTC.

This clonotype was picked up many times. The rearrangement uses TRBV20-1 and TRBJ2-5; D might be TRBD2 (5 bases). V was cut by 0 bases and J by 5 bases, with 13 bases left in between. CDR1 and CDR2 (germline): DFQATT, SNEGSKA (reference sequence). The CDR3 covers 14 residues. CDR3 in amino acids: CSAREATRGETQYF. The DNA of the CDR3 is TGCAGTGCTAGAGAGGCCACCCGGGGTGAGACCCAGTACTTC.

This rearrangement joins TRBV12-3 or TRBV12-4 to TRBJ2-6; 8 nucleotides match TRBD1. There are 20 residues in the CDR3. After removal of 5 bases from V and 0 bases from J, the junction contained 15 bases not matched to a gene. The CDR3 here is CASSPTSGGRSISGANVLTF. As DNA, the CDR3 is TGTGCCAGCAGTCCGACTTCAGGGGGCAGGAGCATCTCTGGGGCCAACGTCCTGACTTTC.

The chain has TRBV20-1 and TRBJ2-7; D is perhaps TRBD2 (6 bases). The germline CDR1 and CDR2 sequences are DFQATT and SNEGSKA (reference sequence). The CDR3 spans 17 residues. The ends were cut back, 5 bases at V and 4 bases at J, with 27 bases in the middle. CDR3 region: CSASALGAGPISYEQYF. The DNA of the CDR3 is TGCAGTGCTTCCGCCCTCGGAGCGGGTCCGATCTCGTACGAGCAGTACTTC.

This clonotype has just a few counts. The chain's CDR3 is CASSVGGLDMGTQYF. The CDR3 DNA reads TGTGCCAGCAGCGTGGGAGGCTTGGACATGGGTACGCAGTATTTT. The rearrangement uses TRBV7-9 and TRBJ2-3; weak D call: TRBD2 (6 bases). This CDR3 comprises 15 residues. CDR1 is SEHNR, CDR2 FQNEAQ, per germline (reference sequence). V shed 5 bases and J shed 8 bases, with 20 bases lying between them.

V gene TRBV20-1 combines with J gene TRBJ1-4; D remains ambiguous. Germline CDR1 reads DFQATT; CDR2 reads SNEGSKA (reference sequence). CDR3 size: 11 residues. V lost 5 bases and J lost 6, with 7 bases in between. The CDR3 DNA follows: TGCAGTGCTCGGATTTATGAAAAACTGTTTTTT. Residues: CSARIYEKLFF.

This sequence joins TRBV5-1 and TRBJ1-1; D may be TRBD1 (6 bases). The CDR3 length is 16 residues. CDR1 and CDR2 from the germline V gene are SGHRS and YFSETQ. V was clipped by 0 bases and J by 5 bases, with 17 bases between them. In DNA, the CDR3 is TGCGCCAGCAGCTTGGCCGGGGGGGCACCCTGGACTGAAGCTTTCTTT. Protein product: CASSLAGGAPWTEAFF.

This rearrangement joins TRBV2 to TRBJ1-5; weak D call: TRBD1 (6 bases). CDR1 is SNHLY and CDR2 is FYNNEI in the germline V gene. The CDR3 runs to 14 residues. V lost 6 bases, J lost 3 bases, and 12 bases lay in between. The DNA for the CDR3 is TGTGCCAGCAGGGAGGACAGCTACAATCAGCCCCAGCATTTT. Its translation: CASREDSYNQPQHF.

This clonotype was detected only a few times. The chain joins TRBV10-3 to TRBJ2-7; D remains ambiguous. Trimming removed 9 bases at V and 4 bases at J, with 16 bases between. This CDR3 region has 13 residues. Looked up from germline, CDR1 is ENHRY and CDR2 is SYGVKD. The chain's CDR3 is CAMSNGRGYEQYF. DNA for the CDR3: TGTGCCATGAGCAATGGGCGCGGATACGAGCAGTACTTC.

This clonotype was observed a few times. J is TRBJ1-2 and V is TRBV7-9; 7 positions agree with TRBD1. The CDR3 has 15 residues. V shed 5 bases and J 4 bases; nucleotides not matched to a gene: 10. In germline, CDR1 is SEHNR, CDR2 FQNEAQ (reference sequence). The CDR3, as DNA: TGTGCCAGCAGCCCCGAATCCGGGACAGCCTATGGCTACACCTTC. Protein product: CASSPESGTAYGYTF.

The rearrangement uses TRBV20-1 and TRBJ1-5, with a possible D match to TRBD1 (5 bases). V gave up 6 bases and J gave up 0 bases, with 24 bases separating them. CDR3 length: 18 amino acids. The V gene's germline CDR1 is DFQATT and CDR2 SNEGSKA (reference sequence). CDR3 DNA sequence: TGCAGTGCCACGGGGGGTCACGGGCCCCTTCATAGCAATCAGCCCCAGCATTTT. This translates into CSATGGHGPLHSNQPQHF.

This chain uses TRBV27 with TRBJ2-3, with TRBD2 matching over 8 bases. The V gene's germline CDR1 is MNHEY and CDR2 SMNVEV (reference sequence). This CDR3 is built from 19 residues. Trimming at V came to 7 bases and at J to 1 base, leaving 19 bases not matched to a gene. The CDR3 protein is CASTTTGGTSLTGTDTQYF. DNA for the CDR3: TGTGCCAGCACTACCACCGGGGGGACTAGTCTAACTGGCACAGATACGCAGTATTTT.

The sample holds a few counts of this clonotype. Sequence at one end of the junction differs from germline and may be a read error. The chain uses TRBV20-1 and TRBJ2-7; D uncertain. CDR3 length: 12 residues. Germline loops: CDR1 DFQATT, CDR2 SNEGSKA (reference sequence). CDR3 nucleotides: TGCAGTGCTAGAGGGTACGGCTACGGGCAGTACTTC. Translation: CSARGYGYGQYF.